This TCR beta chain was captured in a study of blood T cell repertoires in COVID-19. Study-wide background: Some COVID-19 samples were acute and others convalescent; all came from the United States, Italy and Spain.

Trimming removed 4 bases at V and 7 bases at J, with 14 bases between. Germline loops: CDR1 MNHEY, CDR2 SVGAGI. The CDR3 is 13 residues long. How the authors handled the data: Reference gene primer amplification gave estimated nucleated cell counts. Profiled with immunoSEQ multiplex PCR; TCRdb holds only in-frame clones, not every one. V and J calls and clone size are given by that table; D and trimming were obtained from the DNA. Found here are 130,000 or so clones, roughly 80% of them singletons; the top ten hold less than 15%. This clonotype was obtained from a woman aged 55-70 years with acute or convalescent COVID-19. This chain links TRBV6-5 with TRBJ2-7; TRBD2 might be the D (5 bases). The sample consisted of peripheral blood. CDR3 coding DNA: TGTGCCAGCAGTTCGACCCCGGGGAGAGAGCAGTACTTC. This encodes CASSSTPGREQYF.